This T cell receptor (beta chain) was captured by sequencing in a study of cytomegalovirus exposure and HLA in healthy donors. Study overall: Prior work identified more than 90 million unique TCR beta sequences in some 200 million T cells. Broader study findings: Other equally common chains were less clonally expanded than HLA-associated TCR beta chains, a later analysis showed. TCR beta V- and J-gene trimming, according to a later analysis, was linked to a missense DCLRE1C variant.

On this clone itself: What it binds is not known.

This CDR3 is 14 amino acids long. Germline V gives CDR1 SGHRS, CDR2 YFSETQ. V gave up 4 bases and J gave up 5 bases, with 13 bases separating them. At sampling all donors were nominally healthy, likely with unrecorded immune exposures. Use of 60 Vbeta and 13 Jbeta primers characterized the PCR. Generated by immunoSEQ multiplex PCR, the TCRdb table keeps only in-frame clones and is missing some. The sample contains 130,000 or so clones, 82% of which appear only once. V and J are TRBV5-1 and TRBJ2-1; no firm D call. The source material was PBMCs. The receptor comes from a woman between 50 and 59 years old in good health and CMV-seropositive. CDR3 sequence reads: CASSPYTENNEQFF. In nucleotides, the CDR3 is TGCGCCAGCAGCCCGTATACAGAGAACAATGAGCAGTTCTTC. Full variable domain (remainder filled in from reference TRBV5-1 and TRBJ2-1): KAGVTQTPRYLIKTRGQQVTLSCSPISGHRSVSWYQQTPGQGLQFLFEYFSETQRNKGNFPGRFSGRQFSNSRSEMNVSTLELGDSALYLCASSPYTENNEQFFGPGTRLTVL.